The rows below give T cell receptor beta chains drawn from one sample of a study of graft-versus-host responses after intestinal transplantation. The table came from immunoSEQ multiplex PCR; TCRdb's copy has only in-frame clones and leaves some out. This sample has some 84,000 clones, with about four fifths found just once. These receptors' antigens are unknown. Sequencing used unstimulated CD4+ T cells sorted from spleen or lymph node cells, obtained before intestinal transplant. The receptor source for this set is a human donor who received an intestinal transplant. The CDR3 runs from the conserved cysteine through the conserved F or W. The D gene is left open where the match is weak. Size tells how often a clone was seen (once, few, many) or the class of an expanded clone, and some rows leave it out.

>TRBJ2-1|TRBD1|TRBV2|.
CASKTRPTGTGSINEQFF
TGTGCCAGCAAGACCCGACCCACCGGGACAGGGTCGATCAATGAGCAGTTCTTC
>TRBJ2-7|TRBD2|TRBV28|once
CASSYGTIRGEQYF
TGTGCCAGCAGTTACGGGACTATAAGGGGCGAGCAGTACTTC
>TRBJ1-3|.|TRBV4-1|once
CASSPRQFLSGNTIYF
TGCGCCAGCAGCCCAAGACAGTTCCTCTCTGGAAACACCATATATTTT
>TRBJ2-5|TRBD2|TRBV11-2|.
CASSHNLLAGGAETQYF
TGTGCCAGCAGCCACAACCTACTAGCGGGGGGAGCTGAGACCCAGTACTTC
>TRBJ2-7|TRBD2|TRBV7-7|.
CASSFSRGAGGYEQYF
TGTGCCAGCAGCTTTTCGCGGGGGGCGGGGGGCTACGAGCAGTACTTC
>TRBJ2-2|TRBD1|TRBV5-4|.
CAIQGATGELFF
TGTGCCATCCAGGGGGCGACCGGGGAGCTGTTTTTT
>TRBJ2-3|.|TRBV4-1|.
CASSQGRGFRGSTDTQYF
TGCGCCAGCAGCCAGGGGCGAGGGTTCAGGGGTAGCACAGATACGCAGTATTTT
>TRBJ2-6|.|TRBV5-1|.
CASSLANGRTDPSGANVLTF
TGCGCCAGCAGCTTGGCCAATGGTCGGACAGACCCGTCTGGGGCCAACGTCCTGACTTTC
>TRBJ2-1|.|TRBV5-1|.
CASRSPPRNNEQFF
TGCGCCAGCAGGTCCCCCCCCAGAAACAATGAGCAGTTCTTC
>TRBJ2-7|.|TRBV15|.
CATSSPRGEQYF
TGTGCCACCAGCAGCCCCCGGGGCGAGCAGTACTTC
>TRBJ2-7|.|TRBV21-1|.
CASSEGQGSGDEQYF
TGTGCCAGCAGCGAAGGACAGGGGTCCGGGGACGAGCAGTACTTC
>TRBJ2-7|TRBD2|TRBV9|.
CASSAWGGERYEQYF
TGTGCCAGCAGCGCGTGGGGGGGGGAACGCTACGAGCAGTACTTC
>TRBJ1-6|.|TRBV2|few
CASGPNYNSPLHF
TGTGCCAGCGGGCCGAACTATAATTCACCCCTCCACTTT
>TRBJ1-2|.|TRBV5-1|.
CASSFRSGSYDYTF
TGCGCCAGCAGCTTTAGGTCGGGGAGCTATGACTACACCTTC
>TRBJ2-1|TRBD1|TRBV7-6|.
CASSRDRGGINEQFF
TGTGCCAGCAGTCGGGACAGGGGAGGGATCAATGAGCAGTTCTTC
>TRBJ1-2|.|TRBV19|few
CASSPDRNYGYTF
TGTGCCAGTAGCCCCGACAGGAACTATGGCTACACCTTC
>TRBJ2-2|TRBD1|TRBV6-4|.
CASSGQGGFNTGELFF
TGTGCCAGCAGTGGACAGGGGGGATTCAACACCGGGGAGCTGTTTTTT
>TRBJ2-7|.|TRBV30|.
CAWSRGGTYEQYF
TGTGCCTGGAGTAGAGGAGGCACCTACGAGCAGTACTTC
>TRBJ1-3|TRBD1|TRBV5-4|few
CASRDRGNTIYF
TGTGCCAGCAGGGACAGGGGGAACACCATATATTTT
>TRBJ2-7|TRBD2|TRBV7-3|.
CASSLSGSHEQYF
TGTGCCAGCAGCTTAAGCGGGAGTCACGAGCAGTACTTC
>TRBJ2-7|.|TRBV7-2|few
CASSEDSTYEQYF
TGTGCCAGCAGCGAAGACAGTACCTACGAGCAGTACTTC
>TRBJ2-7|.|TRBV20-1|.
CSAYRDHEQYF
TGCAGTGCTTACAGGGACCACGAGCAGTACTTC
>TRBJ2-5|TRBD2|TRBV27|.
CASRQASGRETQYF
TGTGCCAGCAGGCAGGCTAGCGGACGAGAGACCCAGTACTTC
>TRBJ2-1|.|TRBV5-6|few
CASSRDTGEQFF
TGTGCCAGCAGCCGAGACACGGGAGAGCAGTTCTTC
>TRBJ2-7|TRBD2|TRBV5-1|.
CASSPLPSGSSYEQYF
TGCGCCAGCAGCCCTTTGCCTAGCGGGAGCTCCTACGAGCAGTACTTC
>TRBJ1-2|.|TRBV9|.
CASSGLVGNGYTF
TGTGCCAGCAGCGGACTCGTAGGTAATGGCTACACCTTC
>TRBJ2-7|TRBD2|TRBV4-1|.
CASSQRSGGEYYEQYF
TGCGCCAGCAGCCAACGTAGCGGGGGAGAATACTACGAGCAGTACTTC
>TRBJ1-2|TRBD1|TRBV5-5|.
CASSPVDRGIYGYTF
TGTGCCAGCAGCCCGGTCGACAGGGGAATCTATGGCTACACCTTC
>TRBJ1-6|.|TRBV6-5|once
CASSNVGAYNSPLHF
TGTGCCAGCAGTAATGTAGGGGCATATAATTCACCCCTCCACTTT
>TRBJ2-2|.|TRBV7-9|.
CASSLGKTGPGELFF
TGTGCCAGCAGCTTAGGAAAGACAGGTCCCGGGGAGCTGTTTTTT
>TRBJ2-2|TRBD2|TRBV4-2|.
CASSQDIGRDIGELFF
TGTGCCAGCAGCCAAGACATCGGGAGGGACATCGGGGAGCTGTTTTTT
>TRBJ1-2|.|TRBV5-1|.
CASSFGPAFQGYGYTF
TGCGCCAGCAGCTTTGGGCCGGCCTTCCAGGGATATGGCTACACCTTC
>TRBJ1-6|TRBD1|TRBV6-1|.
CASSADDRGRDSPLHF
TGTGCCAGCAGTGCAGACGACAGGGGGCGGGATTCACCCCTCCACTTT
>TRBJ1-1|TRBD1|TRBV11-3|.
CASSNRGSEAFF
TGTGCCAGCAGCAACAGGGGTAGTGAAGCTTTCTTT
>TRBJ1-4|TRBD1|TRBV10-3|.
CAIPVGQGILNEKLFF
TGTGCCATCCCCGTGGGACAGGGGATCCTAAATGAAAAACTGTTTTTT
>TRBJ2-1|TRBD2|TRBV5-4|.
CASSPAPGTSGKNEQFF
TGTGCCAGCAGCCCGGCTCCCGGGACTAGCGGGAAGAATGAGCAGTTCTTC
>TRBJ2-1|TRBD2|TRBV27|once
CASRTSGGAPYNEQFF
TGTGCCAGCAGGACTAGCGGGGGGGCCCCCTACAATGAGCAGTTCTTC
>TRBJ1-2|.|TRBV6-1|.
CASSESPAGTF
TGTGCCAGCAGTGAGTCTCCGGCAGGGACCTTC
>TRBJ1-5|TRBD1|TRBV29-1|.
CSVVQGQGDQPQHF
TGCAGCGTGGTTCAAGGACAGGGAGATCAGCCCCAGCATTTT
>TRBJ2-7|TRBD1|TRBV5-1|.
CASRTGTGVYEQYF
TGCGCCAGCAGAACCGGGACAGGTGTCTACGAGCAGTACTTC
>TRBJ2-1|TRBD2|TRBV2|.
CATSGGGEQFF
TGTGCCACCTCCGGGGGGGGTGAGCAGTTCTTC
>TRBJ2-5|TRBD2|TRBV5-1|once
CASSFRGSGIETQYF
TGCGCCAGCAGCTTCCGGGGTAGCGGGATAGAGACCCAGTACTTC
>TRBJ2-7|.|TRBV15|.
CATSRDSKGAYEQYF
TGTGCCACCAGCAGAGACTCCAAGGGGGCCTACGAGCAGTACTTC
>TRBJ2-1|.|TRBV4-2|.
CASSQDREHSEQFF
TGTGCCAGCAGCCAAGATAGGGAGCACAGTGAGCAGTTCTTC
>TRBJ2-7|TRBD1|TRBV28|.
CASRSGTGGFHEQYF
TGTGCCAGCAGGTCTGGGACAGGGGGCTTCCACGAGCAGTACTTC
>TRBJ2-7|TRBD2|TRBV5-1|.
CASSPKRERAEQYF
TGCGCCAGCAGCCCCAAGCGGGAAAGGGCCGAGCAGTACTTC
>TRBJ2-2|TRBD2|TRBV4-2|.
CASSQEAGGTTGELFF
TGTGCCAGCAGCCAAGAAGCGGGGGGGACCACCGGGGAGCTGTTTTTT
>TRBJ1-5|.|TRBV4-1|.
CASSQADGQPQHF
TGCGCCAGCAGCCAAGCAGATGGTCAGCCCCAGCATTTT
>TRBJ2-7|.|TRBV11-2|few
CASSLSLGQSSYEQYF
TGTGCCAGCAGCTTATCCCTCGGACAGAGCTCCTACGAGCAGTACTTC
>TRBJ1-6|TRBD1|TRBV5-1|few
CASSPQGDSNSPLHF
TGCGCCAGCAGCCCCCAAGGGGACAGCAATTCACCCCTCCACTTT